Listed below are T cell receptor beta chains from one sample, sequenced in a study of vaccination effects on CD4 cells after COVID-19. These receptors are not linked to any known antigen. Clones were read by immunoSEQ multiplex PCR, and TCRdb kept only the in-frame ones, dropping some. The table has some 50,000 clones, approximately 70% seen once; the top ten hold 4.5% to 6%. The sample in question was CD4+ T cells from PBMCs cultured without peptide, obtained before COVID-19 vaccination. These receptors all stem from a human donor who received a COVID-19 vaccine. The CDR3 runs from the conserved cysteine through the conserved F or W. The D gene is left open where the match is weak. Part of the rows lack a size; the others show once, few, many or a class for expanded clones.

NA	TRBJ1-6	NA	TRBV4-1	TGCGCCAGCAGCCAAGCCGACGGGGGGACACCCCTCCACTTT	CASSQADGGTPLHF
NA	TRBJ1-2	NA	TRBV7-3	TGTGCCAGCAGCCCATCAAAAGGGGATGGCTACACCTTC	CASSPSKGDGYTF
NA	TRBJ1-2	once	TRBV5-6	TGTGCCAGCAGCTGGGCAGACAACTATGGCTACACCTTC	CASSWADNYGYTF
TRBD2	TRBJ2-5	NA	TRBV27	TGTGCCAGCAGGGCTAGCGGGGGGAAAGTGGAGACCCAGTACTTC	CASRASGGKVETQYF
NA	TRBJ1-1	NA	TRBV6-5	TGTGCCAGCAGTCCTCAGGGGAACACTGAAGCTTTCTTT	CASSPQGNTEAFF
TRBD2	TRBJ2-4	once	TRBV5-6	TGTGCCAGCAGCTTCACGGGACTAGCGGAAAACATTCAGTACTTC	CASSFTGLAENIQYF
NA	TRBJ1-5	NA	TRBV7-2	TGTGCCAGCAGCTTATTGGGGACGGGTAATCAGCCCCAGCATTTT	CASSLLGTGNQPQHF
NA	TRBJ2-3	NA	TRBV5-4	TGTGCCAGCAGTTTCAAGGGTAGCACAGATACGCAGTATTTT	CASSFKGSTDTQYF
NA	TRBJ2-1	NA	TRBV12-3/TRBV12-4	TGTGCCAGCAGTACGGAACTAGCAGGACAGAAGTTCTTC	CASSTELAGQKFF
TRBD2	TRBJ2-2	NA	TRBV9	TGTGCCAGCAGCCCAAGCGGGGGGGCCCGGGAGCTGTTTTTT	CASSPSGGARELFF
TRBD1	TRBJ1-2	once	TRBV9	TGTGCCAGCAGCCTAACGGACAGGGGGCTTAATGGCTACACCTTC	CASSLTDRGLNGYTF
NA	TRBJ1-1	few	TRBV7-9	TGTGCCAGCAGCTTAGAGAGGGACACTGAAGCTTTCTTT	CASSLERDTEAFF
TRBD1	TRBJ1-2	NA	TRBV2	TGTGCCAGCAGTGGACTCGGGACAGCGACTACGTCCTATAACTATGGCTACACCTTC	CASSGLGTATTSYNYGYTF
NA	TRBJ1-2	few	TRBV19	TGTGCCAGTAGGCCATCGCAGGGTGACTATGGCTACACCTTC	CASRPSQGDYGYTF
TRBD2	TRBJ2-7	NA	TRBV15	TGTGCCACCAGCAGTAGGACTAGCGGAAAGTTTCGAACCTACGAGCAGTACTTC	CATSSRTSGKFRTYEQYF
TRBD2	TRBJ2-3	few	TRBV19	TGTGCCAGTAAGACGGTAGCGGGCACCCTCACAGATACGCAGTATTTT	CASKTVAGTLTDTQYF
TRBD2	TRBJ2-7	NA	TRBV24-1	TGTGCCACCAGTGGGCCTGGGACTAGCGGCCTAGGGCAGTACTTC	CATSGPGTSGLGQYF
NA	TRBJ2-3	NA	TRBV18	TGTGCCAGCTCACCACGGTCCGATACGCAGTATTTT	CASSPRSDTQYF
NA	TRBJ1-1	NA	TRBV2	TGTGCCAGCAAGGTTCGAAGACAGGCGGGTTTCTTT	CASKVRRQAGFF
TRBD2	TRBJ2-2	NA	TRBV27	TGTGCCAGCAGTCCACAAATACTAGCGGGAATTGGGCTGTTTTTT	CASSPQILAGIGLFF
TRBD1	TRBJ1-1	once	TRBV13	TGTGCCAGCAGCTTCCTGGGGACAGAGAACACTGAAGCTTTCTTT	CASSFLGTENTEAFF
TRBD1	TRBJ1-1	NA	TRBV30	TGTGCCTGGAGTATCGGGACAGCTAACACTGAAGCTTTCTTT	CAWSIGTANTEAFF
NA	TRBJ1-3	few	TRBV12-3/TRBV12-4	TGTGCCAGCAGTTTCGGCAGGACTCCCATATATTTT	CASSFGRTPIYF
NA	TRBJ2-5	NA	TRBV12-3/TRBV12-4	TGTGCCAGCAGTTTTTCTCGGAAAGAGACCCAGTACTTC	CASSFSRKETQYF
TRBD2	TRBJ2-7	once	TRBV5-1	TGCGCCAGCAGCTTGGAGGCCGGGGGGGCCTACGAGCAGTACTTC	CASSLEAGGAYEQYF
NA	TRBJ1-1	NA	TRBV19	TGTGCCAGTAGTCCTTTAGACAGGCCGAACACTGAAGCTTTCTTT	CASSPLDRPNTEAFF
NA	TRBJ1-1	NA	TRBV18	TGTGCCAGCTCACCACCCCCGACTGGAAACACTGAAGCTTTCTTT	CASSPPPTGNTEAFF
NA	TRBJ1-6	NA	TRBV5-1	TGCGCCAGCCACCATCCGAGGGGGAATTCACCCCTCCACTTT	CASHHPRGNSPLHF
TRBD1	TRBJ1-5	NA	TRBV6-2/TRBV6-3	TGTGCCAGCAGTTACGTTCCCACAGGGGTGTTGTATAGCAATCAGCCCCAGCATTTT	CASSYVPTGVLYSNQPQHF
NA	TRBJ2-1	NA	TRBV21-1	TGTGCCAGCAGCAAAATCAAGCGGGGGGGAAATGAGCAGTTCTTC	CASSKIKRGGNEQFF
NA	TRBJ2-2	NA	TRBV5-1	TGCGCCAGCAGCCGGGGGCCTGGGGAAGGAACCGGGGAGCTGTTTTTT	CASSRGPGEGTGELFF
TRBD1	TRBJ1-2	NA	TRBV12-3/TRBV12-4	TGTGCCAGCACCCTCCGGACAGGGACCGGCTACACCTTC	CASTLRTGTGYTF
NA	TRBJ2-1	NA	TRBV7-2	TGTGCCAGCAGCCAATCGGGGGCCATGGGGAATGAGCAGTTCTTC	CASSQSGAMGNEQFF
NA	TRBJ1-2	few	TRBV20-1	TGCAGTGCGAGACAGCATGGCTACACCTTC	CSARQHGYTF
NA	TRBJ1-1	NA	TRBV27	TGTGCCAGCAGTCCATATATAAGAGGTGAAGCTTTCTTT	CASSPYIRGEAFF
TRBD1	TRBJ2-7	NA	TRBV7-2	TGTGCCAGCAGCTGGCGACAGGGGTTGGGCGAGCAGTACTTC	CASSWRQGLGEQYF
NA	TRBJ2-1	NA	TRBV19	TGTGCCAGTAGTATAGATGCCCGGGGCCGGGGCAATGAGCAGTTCTTC	CASSIDARGRGNEQFF
NA	TRBJ2-5	few	TRBV5-1	TGCGCCAGCAACTTGGGGGAGACCCAGTACTTC	CASNLGETQYF
TRBD1	TRBJ1-5	NA	TRBV7-2	TGTGCCAGCAGCTTGAGACAGGGGGCGAATCAGCCCCAGCATTTT	CASSLRQGANQPQHF
TRBD2	TRBJ2-1	few	TRBV7-9	TGTGCCAGCAGCTTAGGCGGGGGGCACTCCTACAATGAGCAGTTCTTC	CASSLGGGHSYNEQFF
NA	TRBJ1-2	NA	TRBV20-1	TGCAGTGCTAAAGAGACCTATGGCTACACCTTC	CSAKETYGYTF
TRBD2	TRBJ2-1	NA	TRBV7-3	TGTGCCAGCAGCCCCATAGCAGGGAAGGCGGGAGCATACAATGAGCAGTTCTTC	CASSPIAGKAGAYNEQFF
NA	TRBJ1-1	NA	TRBV4-3	TGCGCCAGCAGCCAATCCCCAGGGGTGGGTGAAGCTTTCTTT	CASSQSPGVGEAFF
NA	TRBJ1-1	NA	TRBV5-1	TGCGCCAGCCAAACGCAGGGCCCTAACACTGAAGCTTTCTTT	CASQTQGPNTEAFF
NA	TRBJ2-2	NA	TRBV10-3	TGTGCCATCAGTTCGACAGTTTCGAACACCGGGGAGCTGTTTTTT	CAISSTVSNTGELFF
NA	TRBJ2-1	NA	TRBV3-1/TRBV3-2	TGTGCCAGCAGCCTAAGGGGGGCCAGGGAGTACAATGAGCAGTTCTTC	CASSLRGAREYNEQFF
NA	TRBJ1-1	NA	TRBV29-1	TGCAGCGTTGAAAAGAGGGTTGCCTACATTCGGAACACTGAAGCTTTCTTT	CSVEKRVAYIRNTEAFF
NA	TRBJ2-7	few	TRBV7-2	TGTGCCAGCAGCATTAACAGGATGACCTACGAGCAGTACTTC	CASSINRMTYEQYF